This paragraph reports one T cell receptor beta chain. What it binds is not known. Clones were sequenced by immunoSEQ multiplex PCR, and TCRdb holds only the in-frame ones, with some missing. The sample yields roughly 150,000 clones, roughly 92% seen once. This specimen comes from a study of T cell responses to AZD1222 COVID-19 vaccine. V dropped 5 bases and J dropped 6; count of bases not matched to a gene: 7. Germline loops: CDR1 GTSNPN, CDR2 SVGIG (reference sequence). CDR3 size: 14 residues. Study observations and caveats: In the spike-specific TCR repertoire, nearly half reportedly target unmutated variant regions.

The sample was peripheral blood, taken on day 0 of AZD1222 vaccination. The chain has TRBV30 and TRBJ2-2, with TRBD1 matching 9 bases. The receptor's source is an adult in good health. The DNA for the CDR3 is TGTGCCTGGCGATGGACAGGGGTGGCCGGGGAGCTGTTTTTT. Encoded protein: CAWRWTGVAGELFF.